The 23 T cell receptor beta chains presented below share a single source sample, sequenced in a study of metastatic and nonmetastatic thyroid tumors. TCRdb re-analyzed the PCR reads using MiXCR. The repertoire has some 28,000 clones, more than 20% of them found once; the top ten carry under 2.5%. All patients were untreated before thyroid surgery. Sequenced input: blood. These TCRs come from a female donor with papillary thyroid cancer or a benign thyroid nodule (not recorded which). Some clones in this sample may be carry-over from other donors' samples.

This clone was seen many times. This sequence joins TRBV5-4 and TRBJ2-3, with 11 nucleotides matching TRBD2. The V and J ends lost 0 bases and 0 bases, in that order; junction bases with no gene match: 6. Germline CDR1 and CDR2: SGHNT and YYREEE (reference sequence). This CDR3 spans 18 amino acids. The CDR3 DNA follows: TGTGCCAGCAGCTTGGCCCGCGGACTAGCGGGTAGCACAGATACGCAGTATTTT. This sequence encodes CASSLARGLAGSTDTQYF.

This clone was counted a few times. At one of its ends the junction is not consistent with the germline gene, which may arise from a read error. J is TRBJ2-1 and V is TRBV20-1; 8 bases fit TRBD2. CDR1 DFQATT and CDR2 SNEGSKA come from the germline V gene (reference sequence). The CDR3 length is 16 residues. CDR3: CSAIQEREWSYNEQSF. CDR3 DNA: TGCAGTGCCATCCAAGAGCGGGAGTGGTCCTACAATGAGCAGTCCTTC.

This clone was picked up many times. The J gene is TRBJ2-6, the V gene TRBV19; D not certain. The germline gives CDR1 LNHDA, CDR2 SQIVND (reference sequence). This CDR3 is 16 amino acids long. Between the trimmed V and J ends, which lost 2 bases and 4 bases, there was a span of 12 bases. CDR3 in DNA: TGTGCCAGTAGTATATCCGCGTTTCTGGGGGCCAACGTCCTGACTTTC. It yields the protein CASSISAFLGANVLTF.

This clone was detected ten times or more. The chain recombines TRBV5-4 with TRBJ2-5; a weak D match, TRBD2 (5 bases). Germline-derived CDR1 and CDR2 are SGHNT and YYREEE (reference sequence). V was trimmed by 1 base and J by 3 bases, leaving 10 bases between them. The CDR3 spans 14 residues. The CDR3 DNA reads TGTGCCAGCAGCTTGCATAGCGCCAAAGAGACCCAGTACTTC. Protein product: CASSLHSAKETQYF.

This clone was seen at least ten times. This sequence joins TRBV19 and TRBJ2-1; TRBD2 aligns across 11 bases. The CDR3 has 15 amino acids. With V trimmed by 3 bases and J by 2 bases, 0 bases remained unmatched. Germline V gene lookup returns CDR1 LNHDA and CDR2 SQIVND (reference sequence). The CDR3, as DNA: TGTGCCAGTAGTATGACTAGCGGGACCTACAATGAGCAGTTCTTC. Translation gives CASSMTSGTYNEQFF.

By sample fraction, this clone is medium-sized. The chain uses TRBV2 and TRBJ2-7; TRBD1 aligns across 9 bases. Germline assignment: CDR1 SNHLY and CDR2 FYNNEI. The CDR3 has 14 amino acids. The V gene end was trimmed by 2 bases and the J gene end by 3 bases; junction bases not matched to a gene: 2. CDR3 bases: TGTGCCAGCAGTGAATCGGGACAGGGCTACGAGCAGTACTTC. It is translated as CASSESGQGYEQYF.

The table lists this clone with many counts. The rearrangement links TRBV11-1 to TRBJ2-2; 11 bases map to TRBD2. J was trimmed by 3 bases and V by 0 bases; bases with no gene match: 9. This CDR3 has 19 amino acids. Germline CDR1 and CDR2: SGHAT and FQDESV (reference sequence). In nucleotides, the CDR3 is TGTGCCAGCAGCTTAGCGTGGTCTAGCGGGAGGATCGACACCGGGGAGCTGTTTTTT. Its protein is CASSLAWSSGRIDTGELFF.

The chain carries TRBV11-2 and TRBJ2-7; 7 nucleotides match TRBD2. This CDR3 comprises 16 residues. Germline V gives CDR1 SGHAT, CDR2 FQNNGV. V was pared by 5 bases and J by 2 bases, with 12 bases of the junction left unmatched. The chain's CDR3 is CASSPAGVAGPYEQYF. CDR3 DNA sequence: TGTGCCAGCAGCCCAGCCGGGGTAGCGGGCCCCTACGAGCAGTACTTC.

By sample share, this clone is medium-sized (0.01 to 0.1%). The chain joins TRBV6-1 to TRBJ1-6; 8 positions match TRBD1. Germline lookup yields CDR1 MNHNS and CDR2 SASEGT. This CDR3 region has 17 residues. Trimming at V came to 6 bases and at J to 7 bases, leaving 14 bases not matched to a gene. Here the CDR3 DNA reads TGTGCCAGCAGAATGAGGGGACAGGCGGTTCGGAATTCACCCCTCCACTTT. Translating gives CASRMRGQAVRNSPLHF.

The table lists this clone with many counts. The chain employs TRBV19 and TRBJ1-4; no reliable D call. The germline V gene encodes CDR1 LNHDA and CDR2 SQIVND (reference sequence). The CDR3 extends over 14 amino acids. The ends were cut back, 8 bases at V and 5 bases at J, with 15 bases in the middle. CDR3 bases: TGTGCCAGTGGGAACGGGAGCGTCAATGAAAAACTGTTTTTT. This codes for CASGNGSVNEKLFF.

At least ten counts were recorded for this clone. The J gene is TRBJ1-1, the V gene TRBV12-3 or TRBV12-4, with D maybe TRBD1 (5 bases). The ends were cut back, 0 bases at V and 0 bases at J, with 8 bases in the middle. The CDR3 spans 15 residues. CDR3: CASSLADRMNTEAFF. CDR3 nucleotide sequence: TGTGCCAGCAGTTTAGCCGACAGAATGAACACTGAAGCTTTCTTT.

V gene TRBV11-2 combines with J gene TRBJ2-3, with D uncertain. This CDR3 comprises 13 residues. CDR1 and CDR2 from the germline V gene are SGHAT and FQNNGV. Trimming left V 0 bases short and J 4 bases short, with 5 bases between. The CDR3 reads CASSLDRADTQYF. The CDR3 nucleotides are TGTGCCAGCAGCTTAGATCGGGCAGATACGCAGTATTTT.

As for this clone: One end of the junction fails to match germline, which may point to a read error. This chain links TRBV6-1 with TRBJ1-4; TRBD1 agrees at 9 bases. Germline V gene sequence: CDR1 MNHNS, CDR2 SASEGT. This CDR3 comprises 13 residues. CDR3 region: CASWGTGHENLCF. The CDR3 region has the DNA TGTGCCAGCTGGGGGACAGGGCATGAAAATCTGTGTTTT.

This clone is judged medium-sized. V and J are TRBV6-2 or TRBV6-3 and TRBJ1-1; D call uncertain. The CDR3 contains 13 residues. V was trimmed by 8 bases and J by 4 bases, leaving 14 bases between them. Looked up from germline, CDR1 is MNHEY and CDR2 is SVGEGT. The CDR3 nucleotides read TGTGCCAGCGGAGGAGGGATAGGCACTGAAGCTTTCTTT. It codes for CASGGGIGTEAFF.

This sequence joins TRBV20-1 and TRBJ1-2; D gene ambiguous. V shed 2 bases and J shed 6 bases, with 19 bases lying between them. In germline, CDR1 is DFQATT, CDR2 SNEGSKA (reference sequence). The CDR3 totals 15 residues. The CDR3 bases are TGCAGTGCTAGACGCCGCGGCTCGGGCCTCGATGGCTACACCTTC. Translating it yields CSARRRGSGLDGYTF.

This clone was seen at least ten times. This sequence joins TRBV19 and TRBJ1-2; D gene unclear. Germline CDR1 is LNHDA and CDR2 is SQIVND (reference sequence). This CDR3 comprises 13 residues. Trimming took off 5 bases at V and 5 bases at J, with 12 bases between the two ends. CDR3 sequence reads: CASSPSSGYGYTF. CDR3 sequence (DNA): TGTGCCAGTAGTCCAAGTTCGGGGTATGGCTACACCTTC.

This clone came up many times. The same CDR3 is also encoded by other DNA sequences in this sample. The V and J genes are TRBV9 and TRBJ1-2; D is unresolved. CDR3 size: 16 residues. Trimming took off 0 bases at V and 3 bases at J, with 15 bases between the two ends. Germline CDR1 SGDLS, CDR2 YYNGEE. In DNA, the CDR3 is TGTGCCAGCAGCGTAGGGGGTGCGGGTGCGGACTATGGCTACACCTTC. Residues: CASSVGGAGADYGYTF. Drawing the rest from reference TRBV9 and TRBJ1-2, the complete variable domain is DSGVTQTPKHLITATGQRVTLRCSPRSGDLSVYWYQQSLDQGLQFLIQYYNGEERAKGNILERFSAQQFPDLHSELNLSSLELGDSALYFCASSVGGAGADYGYTFGSGTRLTVV.

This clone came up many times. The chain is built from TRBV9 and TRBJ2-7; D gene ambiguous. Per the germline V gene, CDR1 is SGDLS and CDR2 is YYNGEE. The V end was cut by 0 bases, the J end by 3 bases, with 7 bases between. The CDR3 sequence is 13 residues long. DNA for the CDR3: TGTGCCAGCAGCGTAGGCCGCTTCTACGAGCAGTACTTC. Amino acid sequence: CASSVGRFYEQYF.

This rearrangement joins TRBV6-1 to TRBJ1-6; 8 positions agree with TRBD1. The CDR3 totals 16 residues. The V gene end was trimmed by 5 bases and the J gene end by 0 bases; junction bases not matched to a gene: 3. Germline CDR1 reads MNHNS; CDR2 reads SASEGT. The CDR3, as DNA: TGTGCCAGCAGTACGCAGGGGGCCTCCTATAATTCACCCCTCCACTTT. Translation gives CASSTQGASYNSPLHF.

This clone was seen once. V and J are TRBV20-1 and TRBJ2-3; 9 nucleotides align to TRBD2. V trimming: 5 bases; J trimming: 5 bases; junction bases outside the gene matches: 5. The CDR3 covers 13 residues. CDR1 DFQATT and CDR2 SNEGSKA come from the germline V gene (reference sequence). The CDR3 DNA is TGCAGTGCTCTGGGACTAGCAATAGATACGCAGTATTTT. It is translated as CSALGLAIDTQYF.

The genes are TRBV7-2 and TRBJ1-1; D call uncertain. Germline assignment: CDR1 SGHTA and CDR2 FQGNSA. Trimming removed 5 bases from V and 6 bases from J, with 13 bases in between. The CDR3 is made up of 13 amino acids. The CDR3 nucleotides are TGTGCCAGCAGCCAAAGTAGTATCGCTGAAGCTTTCTTT. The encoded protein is CASSQSSIAEAFF. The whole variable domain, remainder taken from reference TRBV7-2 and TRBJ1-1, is GAGVSQSPSNKVTEKGKDVELRCDPISGHTALYWYRQSLGQGLEFLIYFQGNSAPDKSGLPSDRFSAERTGGSVSTLTIQRTQQEDSAVYLCASSQSSIAEAFFGQGTRLTVV.

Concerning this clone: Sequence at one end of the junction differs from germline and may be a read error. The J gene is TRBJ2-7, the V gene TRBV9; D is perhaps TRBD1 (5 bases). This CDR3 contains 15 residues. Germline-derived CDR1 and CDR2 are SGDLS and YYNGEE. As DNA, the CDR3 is TGTGCCAGCAGCTCCCAGGGAAATAATTGGCACGAACAGTACTTC. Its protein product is CASSSQGNNWHEQYF. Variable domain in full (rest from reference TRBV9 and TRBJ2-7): DSGVTQTPKHLITATGQRVTLRCSPRSGDLSVYWYQQSLDQGLQFLIQYYNGEERAKGNILERFSAQQFPDLHSELNLSSLELGDSALYFCASSSQGNNWHEQYFGPGTRLTVT.

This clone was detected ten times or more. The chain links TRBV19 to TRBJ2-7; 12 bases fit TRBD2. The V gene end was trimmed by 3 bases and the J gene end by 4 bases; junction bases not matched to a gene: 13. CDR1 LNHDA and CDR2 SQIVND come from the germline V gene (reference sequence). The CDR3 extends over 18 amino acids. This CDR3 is CASSILSLAGGPGYEQYF. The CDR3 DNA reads TGTGCCAGTAGTATCTTATCCCTAGCGGGAGGGCCGGGGTACGAGCAGTACTTC.